This TCR beta chain was observed in a study of somatic mutations in cytotoxic T cells in rheumatoid arthritis. Overall study context: Each patient's diagnosis was followed right away by a blood draw (around 30 ml EDTA), before any treatment. General observations from the study: Levels of CD8+ T-cell clonality in rheumatoid arthritis patients were statistically indistinguishable from those seen in age-matched healthy controls, with no significant difference.

This clone appeared a single time. Its antigen is undetermined. This CDR3 has 13 amino acids. The germline V gene has CDR1 MRHNA and CDR2 SNTAGT. The V end lost 6 bases, the J end lost 4 bases, and 12 bases lay between the germline ends. Clones were sequenced by immunoSEQ multiplex PCR, and TCRdb holds only the in-frame ones, with some missing. The repertoire includes 15,000 to 20,000 clones, over 65% of them detected once, and approximately 5% sits in the top ten. This clonotype originated in an adult with rheumatoid arthritis. The sequencing input was CD8+ T cells sorted from blood. This chain uses TRBV6-4 with TRBJ1-2; a weak D match, TRBD1 (5 bases). CDR3 region: CASSPGGTYGYTF. The DNA for the CDR3 is TGTGCCAGCAGCCCCGGGGGAACCTATGGCTACACCTTC.